Included here is one T cell receptor beta chain sequence, with context. The CDR3 goes on 3 residues after the read ends, and that part is filled in from the germline J gene. This sample stems from a study of T cells in women clearing cervical HPV infection. The method was immunoSEQ multiplex PCR; TCRdb's version includes in-frame clones alone and lacks a portion of them. This table lists around 31,000 clones. J was trimmed by 6 bases and V by 2 bases; bases with no gene match: 6. This CDR3 contains 14 residues. From germline, CDR1 is DFQATT and CDR2 SNEGSKA (reference sequence). This sequence originates from a woman between 18 and 70 years old with a cervical HPV16 infection that either progressed to CIN3+ or cleared (not recorded which). The sequenced material came from blood buffy coat. The rearrangement joins TRBV20-1 to TRBJ1-4; 7 nucleotides align to TRBD1. CDR3 bases read: TGCAGTGCTAGAAAGACAGGGAAGGATGAAAAA. It encodes CSARKTGKDEK. In full, the CDR3 is CSARKTGKDEKLFF.